Shown below are 21 T cell receptor beta chains from a single sample sequenced in a study. Treg sorting used a CD4+CD25+CD127-/low gate. TCRdb re-called the 5' RACE reads through MiXCR, storing one row per CDR3 protein. The profile shows about 43,000 distinct CDR3 sequences, 22% of them singletons. The material sequenced was Tregs sorted from a lymph node. Receptors were obtained from a female donor with breast cancer.

This clonotype has only a few counts. The genes are TRBV4-2 and TRBJ1-3, with TRBD1 identical over 7 bases. After removal of 5 bases from V and 0 bases from J, the junction contained 4 bases not matched to a gene. There are 15 residues in the CDR3. CDR1 and CDR2 (germline): LGHNA, YNFKEQ. CDR3: CASSVQGTSGNTIYF. As DNA, the CDR3 is TGTGCCAGCAGCGTACAGGGGACCTCTGGAAACACCATATATTTT.

In its sample, this clonotype was seen a few times. V is TRBV7-6 and J is TRBJ2-1, with 8 bases matching TRBD2. Germline assignment: CDR1 SGHVS and CDR2 FNYEAQ. J gave up 0 bases and V 3 bases, and 4 bases lay outside the gene matches. This CDR3 has 16 amino acids. The CDR3: CASSFTSGDSYNEQFF. DNA for the CDR3: TGTGCCAGCAGCTTTACTAGCGGTGACTCCTACAATGAGCAGTTCTTC.

This clonotype was seen more than once but under ten times. The chain couples TRBV20-1 to TRBJ2-1, with 11 bases lining up with TRBD2. The trim removed 2 bases at V and 5 bases at J, leaving 2 bases unmatched. The CDR3 is 14 amino acids. The V gene's germline CDR1 is DFQATT and CDR2 SNEGSKA (reference sequence). The CDR3 nucleotides are TGCAGTGCTAGAACTAGCGGGAGCCACAATGAGCAGTTCTTC. It is translated as CSARTSGSHNEQFF.

This clonotype was seen ten or more times. This CDR3 is CASSPTSGLSYEQYF. The DNA of the CDR3 is TGTGCCAGCAGCCCCACTAGCGGCCTCTCCTACGAGCAGTACTTC. The chain combines TRBV7-9 with TRBJ2-7; 8 bases fit TRBD2. Germline values: CDR1 SEHNR, CDR2 FQNEAQ (reference sequence). After removal of 5 bases from V and 0 bases from J, the junction contained 6 bases not matched to a gene. The CDR3 loop spans 15 amino acids.

Turning to this clonotype: The CDR3 end shows no conserved phenylalanine or tryptophan, and so a read error is likely. The chain couples TRBV5-1 to TRBJ2-1; 9 bases line up with TRBD1. Looked up from germline, CDR1 is SGHRS and CDR2 is YFSETQ. The CDR3 length is 18 residues. With 2 bases clipped from V and 1 base from J, the junction kept 10 bases outside the gene matches. The chain's CDR3 is CASSLPPTDRGSYNEQFL. CDR3 coding DNA: TGCGCCAGCAGCTTACCACCCACGGACAGGGGATCCTACAATGAGCAGTTCCTC.

Many counts were recorded for this clonotype. The V gene is TRBV30, the J gene TRBJ1-1, with 10 bases aligning to TRBD1. The CDR3 consists of 14 residues. V lost 2 bases to trimming and J lost 10 bases; unmatched junction nucleotides: 10. Germline V lookup: CDR1 GTSNPN, CDR2 SVGIG (reference sequence). DNA for the CDR3: TGTGCCTGGAGTAGGCCGGGACAGGGGTCTTTAGCTTTCTTT. It codes for CAWSRPGQGSLAFF.

This clonotype has only a few counts. The missing conserved phenylalanine or tryptophan at the end of this CDR3 makes a read error likely. The rearrangement uses TRBV20-1 and TRBJ2-5, with TRBD2 matching 8 bases. The junction had 12 bases not matched to a gene; V was cut back by 3 bases and J by 9 bases. Per the germline V gene, CDR1 is DFQATT and CDR2 is SNEGSKA (reference sequence). This CDR3 contains 14 residues. CDR3 loop: CSASPMVSGKPQYC. The DNA for the CDR3 is TGCAGTGCTAGTCCAATGGTTAGCGGGAAACCCCAGTACTGC.

This clonotype was seen repeatedly, ten times or more. The V and J genes are TRBV4-1 and TRBJ2-7; 7 bases map to TRBD1. This CDR3 region has 15 residues. V lost 2 bases and J lost 3; bases outside the gene matches: 7. Germline CDR1 is MGHRA and CDR2 is YSYEKL. CDR3 DNA sequence: TGCGCCAGCAGCCAAACTACGGGACAGTACTACGAGCAGTACTTC. This translates into CASSQTTGQYYEQYF.

V usage is TRBV7-2 and J usage is TRBJ1-6; D is uncertain. Germline assignment: CDR1 SGHTA and CDR2 FQGNSA. This CDR3 comprises 15 residues. Trimming took 1 base from V and 9 from J, leaving 13 bases between them. The CDR3 DNA is TGTGCCAGCAGCTTAGATTTCCAGGCGGGTTCACCCCTCCACTTT. Protein: CASSLDFQAGSPLHF.

The chain recombines TRBV25-1 with TRBJ2-4, with a tentative D call TRBD2 (6 bases). Deletions cut 2 bases from V and 8 bases from J, with 16 bases between. The CDR3 runs to 15 residues. Germline CDR1 and CDR2: MGHDK and SYGVNS. The CDR3 DNA reads TGTGCCAGCAGTGAAGTGAATCGGGGGAAAGACATTCAGTACTTC. Its translation is CASSEVNRGKDIQYF.

CDR3 sequence: CSARGINRAVAYEQYF. In DNA form, the CDR3 reads TGCAGTGCTAGGGGGATCAACAGGGCTGTTGCCTACGAGCAGTACTTC. J is TRBJ2-7 and V is TRBV20-1; possibly TRBD1 for D (6 bases). CDR3 length: 16 amino acids. Germline values: CDR1 DFQATT, CDR2 SNEGSKA (reference sequence). V shed 3 bases and J shed 2 bases, with 20 bases lying between them.

As regards this clonotype: Given a much more abundant clone one base away, this may be a read error. The chain combines TRBV5-1 with TRBJ1-1, with D maybe TRBD1 (6 bases). The CDR3 is made up of 17 amino acids. Germline CDR1 SGHRS, CDR2 YFSETQ. As DNA, the CDR3 is TGCGCCAGCAGCTTGGTCGGGCGGGGGCAGCTAGACACTGAAGCTTCCTTT. Its protein is CASSLVGRGQLDTEASF. The complete variable domain, with remaining parts taken from reference TRBV5-1 and TRBJ1-1, reads KAGVTQTPRYLIKTRGQQVTLSCSPISGHRSVSWYQQTPGQGLQFLFEYFSETQRNKGNFPGRFSGRQFSNSRSEMNVSTLELGDSALYLCASSLVGRGQLDTEASFGQGTRLTVV.

This clonotype was seen at least ten times. One end of the junction does not line up with germline, which may come from a read error. The chain couples TRBV12-3 or TRBV12-4 to TRBJ2-3; D possibly corresponds to TRBD1 (6 bases). The CDR3 is made up of 14 amino acids. The CDR3 nucleotides are TGTGCCAGCAGATTAGAGGGGACATGGGATACGCAGTATTTT. Translating it yields CASRLEGTWDTQYF.

This clonotype turned up a few times. CDR3 sequence: CASRAPEGLDTQYF. The DNA for the CDR3 is TGTGCCAGCAGGGCCCCCGAGGGCCTAGATACGCAGTATTTT. V is TRBV2 and J is TRBJ2-3, with D possibly matching TRBD2 (5 bases). Deletions cut 6 bases from V and 5 bases from J, with 15 bases between. The CDR3 has 14 amino acids. Per germline, CDR1 SNHLY and CDR2 FYNNEI. Variable domain in full (rest from reference TRBV2 and TRBJ2-3): EPEVTQTPSHQVTQMGQEVILRCVPISNHLYFYWYRQILGQKVEFLVSFYNNEISEKSEIFDDQFSVERPDGSNFTLKIRSTKLEDSAMYFCASRAPEGLDTQYFGPGTRLTVL.

The V call is TRBV27, the J call TRBJ2-4; D is unclear. Trimming removed 5 bases at V and 6 bases at J, with 14 bases between. Germline V gene lookup returns CDR1 MNHEY and CDR2 SMNVEV (reference sequence). This CDR3 is 14 amino acids long. The CDR3 coding sequence is TGTGCCAGCAGTCCTCGGGCGCGGCGAAACATTCAGTACTTC. Its protein is CASSPRARRNIQYF.

This clonotype was detected only a few times. The V call is TRBV20-1, the J call TRBJ2-5; D remains ambiguous. CDR1 is DFQATT and CDR2 is SNEGSKA in the germline V gene (reference sequence). The CDR3 covers 13 residues. V was shortened by 3 bases and J by 5 bases, with 13 bases between the two germline ends. The DNA of the CDR3 is TGCAGTGCTAGCCCCGCCCGGCTGGAGACCCAGTACTTC. Residues: CSASPARLETQYF.

About this clonotype itself: This CDR3 fails to terminate in the conserved phenylalanine or tryptophan, so it likely reflects a read error. V usage is TRBV4-1 and J usage is TRBJ1-6; no clear D gene. V lost 4 bases, J lost 5 bases, and 15 bases lay in between. This CDR3 has 16 amino acids. Germline V CDR1 and CDR2: MGHRA, YSYEKL. CDR3 sequence: CASSPRPFRDNSPLHS. CDR3 coding DNA: TGCGCCAGCAGCCCAAGACCTTTTAGGGATAATTCACCCCTCCACTCT.

This clonotype has ten or more counts. CDR3 DNA sequence: TGTGCCAGCAGCCAAGAACGACATAGATGGGAGCAGTACTTC. Amino acids: CASSQERHRWEQYF. V and J are TRBV4-2 and TRBJ2-7; D is unclear. CDR1 and CDR2 (germline): LGHNA, YNFKEQ. V was trimmed by 0 bases and J by 7 bases, leaving 13 bases between them. The CDR3 extends over 14 amino acids.

Comments on this clonotype: The CDR3 does not close with the conserved phenylalanine or tryptophan, likely indicating a read error. The V and J genes are TRBV9 and TRBJ2-6; no clear D gene. V was trimmed by 0 bases and J by 0 bases, leaving 10 bases between them. The germline V gene encodes CDR1 SGDLS and CDR2 YYNGEE. This CDR3 has 17 residues. The CDR3 region is CASSVAPGFSGANVLTL. CDR3 nucleotides: TGTGCCAGCAGCGTAGCTCCGGGCTTCTCTGGGGCCAACGTCCTGACTCTC.

The chain uses TRBV7-9 and TRBJ2-1; TRBD2 matches 12 bases. The CDR3 contains 15 residues. Unmatched junction bases numbered 4, after V lost 1 base and J lost 9 bases. The germline V gene has CDR1 SEHNR and CDR2 FQNEAQ (reference sequence). The CDR3 DNA reads TGTGCCAGCAGCTTAGGACTAGCGGGAGTAGGTGAGCAGTTCTTC. It translates to CASSLGLAGVGEQFF.

J is TRBJ1-2 and V is TRBV20-1; 7 bases are shared with TRBD1. The CDR3 is 17 amino acids. Germline CDR1 is DFQATT and CDR2 is SNEGSKA (reference sequence). The V segment lost 1 base and the J segment 7 bases; nucleotides outside the gene matches: 18. The CDR3 sequence is CSARARGGTVSLGGYTF. As DNA, the CDR3 is TGCAGTGCTAGAGCCCGGGGCGGGACAGTAAGTCTAGGTGGCTACACCTTC.